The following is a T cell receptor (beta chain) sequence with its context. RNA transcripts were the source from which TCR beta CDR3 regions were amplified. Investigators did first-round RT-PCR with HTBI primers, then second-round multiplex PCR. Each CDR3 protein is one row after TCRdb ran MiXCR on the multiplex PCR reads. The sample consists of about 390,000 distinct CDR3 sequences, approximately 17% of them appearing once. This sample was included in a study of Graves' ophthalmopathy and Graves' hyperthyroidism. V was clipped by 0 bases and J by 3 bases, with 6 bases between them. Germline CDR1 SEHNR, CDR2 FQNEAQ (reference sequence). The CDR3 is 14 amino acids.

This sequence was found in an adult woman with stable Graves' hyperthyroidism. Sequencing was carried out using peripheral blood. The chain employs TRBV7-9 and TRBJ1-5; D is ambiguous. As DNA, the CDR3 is TGTGCCAGCAGCTTAGCGTCGGACAATCAGCCCCAGCATTTT. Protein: CASSLASDNQPQHF.